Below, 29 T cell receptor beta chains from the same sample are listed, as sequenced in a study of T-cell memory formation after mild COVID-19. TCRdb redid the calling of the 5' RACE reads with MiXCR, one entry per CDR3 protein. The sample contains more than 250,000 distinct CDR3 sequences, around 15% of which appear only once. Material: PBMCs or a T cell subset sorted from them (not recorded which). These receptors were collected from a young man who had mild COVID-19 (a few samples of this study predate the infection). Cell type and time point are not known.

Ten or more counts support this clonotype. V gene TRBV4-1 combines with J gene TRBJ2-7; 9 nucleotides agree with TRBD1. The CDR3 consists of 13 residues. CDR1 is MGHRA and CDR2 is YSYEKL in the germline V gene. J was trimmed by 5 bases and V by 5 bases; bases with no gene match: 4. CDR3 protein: CASSFTGGDEQYV. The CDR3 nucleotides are TGCGCCAGCAGCTTTACAGGGGGCGACGAGCAGTACGTC.

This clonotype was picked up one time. The CDR3 DNA follows: TGCGCCAGCAGCTTGGACCCGGGACAGAGATCTGGAAACACCATATATTTT. Protein: CASSLDPGQRSGNTIYF. This sequence joins TRBV4-1 and TRBJ1-3, with 7 bases matching TRBD1. Looked up from germline, CDR1 is MGHRA and CDR2 is YSYEKL. V trimming: 5 bases; J trimming: 1 base; junction bases outside the gene matches: 11. CDR3 length: 17 residues.

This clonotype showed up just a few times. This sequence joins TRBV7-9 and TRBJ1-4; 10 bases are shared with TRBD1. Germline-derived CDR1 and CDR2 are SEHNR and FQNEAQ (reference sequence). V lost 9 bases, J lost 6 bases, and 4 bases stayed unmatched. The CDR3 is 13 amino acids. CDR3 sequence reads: CASRQGAYEKLFF. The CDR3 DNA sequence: TGTGCCAGTCGACAGGGGGCATATGAAAAACTGTTTTTT. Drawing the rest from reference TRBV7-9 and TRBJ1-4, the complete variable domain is DTGVSQNPRHKITKRGQNVTFRCDPISEHNRLYWYRQTLGQGPEFLTYFQNEAQLEKSRLLSDRFSAERPKGSFSTLEIQRTEQGDSAMYLCASRQGAYEKLFFGSGTQLSVL.

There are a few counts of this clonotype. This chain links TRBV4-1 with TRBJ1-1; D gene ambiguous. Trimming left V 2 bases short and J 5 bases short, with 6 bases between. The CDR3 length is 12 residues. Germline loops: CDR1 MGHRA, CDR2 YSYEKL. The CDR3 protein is CASSQQGTEAFF. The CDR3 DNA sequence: TGCGCCAGCAGCCAACAAGGGACTGAAGCTTTCTTT.

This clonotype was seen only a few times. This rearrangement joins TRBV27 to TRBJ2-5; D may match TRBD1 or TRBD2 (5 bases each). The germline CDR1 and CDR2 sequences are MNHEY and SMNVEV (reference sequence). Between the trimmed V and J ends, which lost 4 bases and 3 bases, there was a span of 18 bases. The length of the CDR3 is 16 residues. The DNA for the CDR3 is TGTGCCAGCAGTTACGATCCGGGACGGATAGAAGAGACCCAGTACTTC. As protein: CASSYDPGRIEETQYF.

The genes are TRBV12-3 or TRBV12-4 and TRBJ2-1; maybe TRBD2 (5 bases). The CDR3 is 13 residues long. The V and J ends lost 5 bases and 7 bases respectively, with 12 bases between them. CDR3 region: CASSRTVGNEQFF. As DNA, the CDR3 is TGTGCCAGCAGTCGGACTGTAGGTAATGAGCAGTTCTTC.

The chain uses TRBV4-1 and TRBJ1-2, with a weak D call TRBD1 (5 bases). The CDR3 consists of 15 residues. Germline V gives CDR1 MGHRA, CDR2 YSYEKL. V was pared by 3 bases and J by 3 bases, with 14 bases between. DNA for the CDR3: TGCGCCAGCAGCCAGCCCGCCGCCAGGGACTATGGCTACACCTTC. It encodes CASSQPAARDYGYTF.

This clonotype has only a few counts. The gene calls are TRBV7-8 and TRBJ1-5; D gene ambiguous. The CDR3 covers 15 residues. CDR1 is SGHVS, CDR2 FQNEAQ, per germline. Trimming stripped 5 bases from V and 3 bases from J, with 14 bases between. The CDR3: CASSGLRAPNQPQHF. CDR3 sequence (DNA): TGTGCCAGCAGCGGGCTGCGGGCCCCCAATCAGCCCCAGCATTTT.

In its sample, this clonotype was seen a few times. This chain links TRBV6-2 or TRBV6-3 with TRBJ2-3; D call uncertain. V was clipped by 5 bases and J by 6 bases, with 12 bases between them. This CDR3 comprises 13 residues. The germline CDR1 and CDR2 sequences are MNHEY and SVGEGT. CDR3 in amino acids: CASSRRVRDTQYF. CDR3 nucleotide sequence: TGTGCCAGCAGTCGGCGAGTCAGGGATACGCAGTATTTT.

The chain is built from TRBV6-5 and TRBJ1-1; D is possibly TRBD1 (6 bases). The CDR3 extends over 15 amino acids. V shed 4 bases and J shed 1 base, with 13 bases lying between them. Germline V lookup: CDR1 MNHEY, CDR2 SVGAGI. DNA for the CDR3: TGTGCCAGCAGTTTACTCGCACAGGGGAACACTGAAGCTTTCTTT. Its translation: CASSLLAQGNTEAFF.

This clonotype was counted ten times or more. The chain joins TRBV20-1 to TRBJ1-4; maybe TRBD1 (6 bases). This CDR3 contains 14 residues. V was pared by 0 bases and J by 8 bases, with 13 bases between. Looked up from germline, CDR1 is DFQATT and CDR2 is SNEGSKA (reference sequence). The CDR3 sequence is CSARDLRGGEKLFF. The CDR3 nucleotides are TGCAGTGCTAGAGATCTCAGGGGCGGAGAAAAACTGTTTTTT.

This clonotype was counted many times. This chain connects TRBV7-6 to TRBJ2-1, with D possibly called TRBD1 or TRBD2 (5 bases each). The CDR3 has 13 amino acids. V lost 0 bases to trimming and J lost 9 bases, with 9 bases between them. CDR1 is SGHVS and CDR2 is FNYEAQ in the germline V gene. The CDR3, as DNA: TGTGCCAGCAGCTTAGCGATGGGGACTGAGCAGTTCTTC. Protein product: CASSLAMGTEQFF.

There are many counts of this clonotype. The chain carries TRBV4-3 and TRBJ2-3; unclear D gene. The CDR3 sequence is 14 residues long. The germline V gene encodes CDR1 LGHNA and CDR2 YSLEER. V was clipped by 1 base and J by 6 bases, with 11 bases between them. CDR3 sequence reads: CASSQGGPSDTQYF. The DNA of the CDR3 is TGCGCCAGCAGCCAAGGGGGTCCTTCGGATACGCAGTATTTT.

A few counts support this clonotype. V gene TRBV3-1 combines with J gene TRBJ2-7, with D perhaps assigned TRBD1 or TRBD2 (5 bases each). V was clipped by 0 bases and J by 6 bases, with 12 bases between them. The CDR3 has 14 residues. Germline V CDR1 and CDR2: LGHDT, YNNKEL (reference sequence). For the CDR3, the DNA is TGTGCCAGCAGCCAAGAACCGGGGACGGGCGAGCAGTACTTC. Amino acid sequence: CASSQEPGTGEQYF.

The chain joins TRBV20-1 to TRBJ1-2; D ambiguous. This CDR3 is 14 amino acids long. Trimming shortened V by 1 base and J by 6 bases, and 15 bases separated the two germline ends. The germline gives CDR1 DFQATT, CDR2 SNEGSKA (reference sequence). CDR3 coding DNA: TGCAGTGCTAGAGTTTGGACTCTCTTAAATGGCTACACCTTC. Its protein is CSARVWTLLNGYTF.

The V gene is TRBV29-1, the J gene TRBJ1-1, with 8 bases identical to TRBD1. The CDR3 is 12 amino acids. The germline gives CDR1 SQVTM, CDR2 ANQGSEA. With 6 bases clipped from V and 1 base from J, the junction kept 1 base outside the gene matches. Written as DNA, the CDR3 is TGCAGCGTCGGGACAGGGAACACTGAAGCTTTCTTT. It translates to CSVGTGNTEAFF.

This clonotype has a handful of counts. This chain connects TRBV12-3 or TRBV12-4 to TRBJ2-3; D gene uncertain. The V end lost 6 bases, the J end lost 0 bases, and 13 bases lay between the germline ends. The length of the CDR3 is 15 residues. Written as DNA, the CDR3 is TGTGCCAGCAGGCGGACGAGCGCTAGCACAGATACGCAGTATTTT. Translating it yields CASRRTSASTDTQYF.

The CDR3 reads CASSYGRGASTGELFF. The CDR3 DNA reads TGTGCCAGCAGTTACGGGAGGGGCGCGTCCACCGGGGAGCTGTTTTTT. The rearrangement joins TRBV6-6 to TRBJ2-2; 7 bases agree with TRBD2. J lost 4 bases, V lost 2 bases, and 7 bases had no gene match. The germline gives CDR1 MNHNY, CDR2 SVGAGI (reference sequence). The CDR3 is 16 amino acids.

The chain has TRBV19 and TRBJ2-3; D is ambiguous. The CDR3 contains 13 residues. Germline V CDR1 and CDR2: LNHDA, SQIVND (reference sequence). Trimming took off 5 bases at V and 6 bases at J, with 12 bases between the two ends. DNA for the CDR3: TGTGCCAGTAGTTCGGACGTCAGCGATACGCAGTATTTT. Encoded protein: CASSSDVSDTQYF.

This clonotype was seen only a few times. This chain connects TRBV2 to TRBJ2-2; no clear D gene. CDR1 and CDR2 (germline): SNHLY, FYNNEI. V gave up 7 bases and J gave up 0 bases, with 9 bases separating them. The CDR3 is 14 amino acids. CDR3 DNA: TGTGCCAGCAAGGATCAGGCGAACACCGGGGAGCTGTTTTTT. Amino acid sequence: CASKDQANTGELFF.

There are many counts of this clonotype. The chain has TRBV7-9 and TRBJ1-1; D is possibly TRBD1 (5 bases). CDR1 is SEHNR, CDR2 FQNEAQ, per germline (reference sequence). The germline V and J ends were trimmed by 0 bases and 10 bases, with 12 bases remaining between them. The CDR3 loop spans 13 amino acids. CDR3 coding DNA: TGTGCCAGCAGCTTAGCCGGGCAGGGAGGAGCTTTCTTT. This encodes CASSLAGQGGAFF.

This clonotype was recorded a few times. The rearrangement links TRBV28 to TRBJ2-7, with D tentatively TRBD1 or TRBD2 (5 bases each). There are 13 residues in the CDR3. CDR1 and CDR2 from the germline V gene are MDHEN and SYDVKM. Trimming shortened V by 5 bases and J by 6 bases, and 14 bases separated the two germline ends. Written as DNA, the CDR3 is TGTGCCAGCAGTCAAGCCGGGACGACCGAGCAGTACGTC. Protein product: CASSQAGTTEQYV.

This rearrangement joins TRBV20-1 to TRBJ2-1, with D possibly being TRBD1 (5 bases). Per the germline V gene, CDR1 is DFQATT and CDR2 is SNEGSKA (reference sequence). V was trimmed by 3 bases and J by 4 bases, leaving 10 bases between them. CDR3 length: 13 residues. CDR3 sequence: CSARRQTYNEQFF. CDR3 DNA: TGCAGTGCTAGGCGACAGACTTACAATGAGCAGTTCTTC.

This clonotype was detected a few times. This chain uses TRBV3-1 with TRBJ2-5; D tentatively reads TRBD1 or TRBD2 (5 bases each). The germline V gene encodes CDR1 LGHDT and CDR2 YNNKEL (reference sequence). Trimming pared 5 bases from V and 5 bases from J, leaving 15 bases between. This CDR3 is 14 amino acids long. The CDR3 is CASSYQAGSETQYF. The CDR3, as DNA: TGTGCCAGCAGCTACCAGGCAGGGAGTGAGACCCAGTACTTC.

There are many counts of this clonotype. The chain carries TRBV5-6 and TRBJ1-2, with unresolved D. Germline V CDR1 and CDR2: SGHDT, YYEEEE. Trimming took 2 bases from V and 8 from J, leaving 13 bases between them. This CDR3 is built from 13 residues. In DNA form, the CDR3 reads TGTGCCAGCAGCTTTGCCCCTAAGGGCGGCTACACCTTC. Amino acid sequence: CASSFAPKGGYTF.

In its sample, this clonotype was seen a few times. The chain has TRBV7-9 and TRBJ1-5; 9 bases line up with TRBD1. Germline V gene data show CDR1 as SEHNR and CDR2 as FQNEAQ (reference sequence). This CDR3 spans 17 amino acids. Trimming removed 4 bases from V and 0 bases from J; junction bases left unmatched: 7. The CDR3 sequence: CASSSGTGIPSNQPQHF. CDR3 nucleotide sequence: TGTGCCAGCAGCTCCGGGACAGGGATCCCTAGCAATCAGCCCCAGCATTTT.

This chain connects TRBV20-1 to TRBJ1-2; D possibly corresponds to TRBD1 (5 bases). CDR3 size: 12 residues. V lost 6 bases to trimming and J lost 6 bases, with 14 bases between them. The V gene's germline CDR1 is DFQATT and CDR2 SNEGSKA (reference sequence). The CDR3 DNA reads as TGCAGTGCCCGGGACCTGGGTGATGGCTACACCTTC. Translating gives CSARDLGDGYTF.

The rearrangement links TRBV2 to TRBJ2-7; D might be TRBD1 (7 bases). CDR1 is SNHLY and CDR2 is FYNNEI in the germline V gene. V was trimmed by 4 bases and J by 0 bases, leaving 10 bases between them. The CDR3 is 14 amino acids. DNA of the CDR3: TGTGCCAGCAGTGGACAGGGAGGCTCCTACGAGCAGTACGTC. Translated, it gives CASSGQGGSYEQYV.

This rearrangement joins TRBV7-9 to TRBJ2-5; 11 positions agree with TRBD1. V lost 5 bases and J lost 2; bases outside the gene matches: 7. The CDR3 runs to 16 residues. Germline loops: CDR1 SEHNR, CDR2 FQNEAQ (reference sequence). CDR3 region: CASSPGTGGGQETQYF. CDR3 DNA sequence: TGTGCCAGCAGCCCGGGGACAGGGGGAGGGCAAGAGACCCAGTACTTC.